This T cell receptor beta chain originates from a study of T-cell reconstitution after alpha-beta-depleted transplantation in children. It was with unique molecular identifiers that the TCRbeta library was prepared. TCRdb reprocessed the PCR reads via MiXCR and lists one record per CDR3 protein. The table includes 300,000 to 350,000 distinct CDR3 sequences, roughly 16% detected once. The study's findings and limits: By one year post-transplant, T-cell counts and diversity largely arose from T cells that were newly produced.

Concerning this clonotype: Its antigen is currently unknown.

V was cut by 7 bases and J by 8 bases, with 24 bases left in between. The CDR3 loop spans 16 amino acids. CDR1 and CDR2 from the germline V gene are ENHRY and SYGVKD. The source was PBMCs, mostly from graft donor cells, collected 360 days after TCRalphabeta/CD19-depleted stem cell transplant. The rearrangement uses TRBV10-3 and TRBJ2-1; D unclear. This TCR was recovered from a male patient between 2 and 15 years old who had a stem cell transplant for acute lymphoblastic leukemia, so the T cells may come from the graft donor. The CDR3 protein is CAITPATSNVQDEQFF. CDR3 DNA sequence: TGTGCCATCACCCCAGCGACTTCCAACGTTCAGGATGAGCAGTTCTTC.